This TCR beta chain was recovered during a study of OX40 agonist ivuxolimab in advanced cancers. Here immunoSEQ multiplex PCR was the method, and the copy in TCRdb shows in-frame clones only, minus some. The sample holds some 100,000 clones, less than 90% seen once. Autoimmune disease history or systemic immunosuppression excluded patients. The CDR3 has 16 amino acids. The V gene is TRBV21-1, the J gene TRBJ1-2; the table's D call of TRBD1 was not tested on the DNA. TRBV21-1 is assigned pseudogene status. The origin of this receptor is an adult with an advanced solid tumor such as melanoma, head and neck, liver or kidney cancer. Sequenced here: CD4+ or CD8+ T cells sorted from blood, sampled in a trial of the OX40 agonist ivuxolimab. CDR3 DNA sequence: TGTGCCAGCAGCAACACAGGCGGCTCCAGGTCGCGTGGCTACACCTTC. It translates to CASSNTGGSRSRGYTF.